The table lists the clone carrying this T cell receptor (beta chain) with a count of one. This sample is drawn from a study of blood T cell repertoires in COVID-19. As for the study in general: Collection of acute and convalescent COVID-19 samples took place in the United States, Italy and Spain. PBMCs, B-cell-depleted T cells, or T cells provided the cDNA or gDNA that made up the material.

Clones were sequenced by immunoSEQ multiplex PCR, and TCRdb holds only the in-frame ones, with some missing. The table lists about 230,000 clones, around 78% of them singletons. Germline V CDR1 and CDR2: MNHEY, SMNVEV (reference sequence). The CDR3 is 15 residues long. Trimming cost V 6 bases and J 0 bases, with 14 bases left between them. This receptor was identified in a woman aged 70-85 years with active or convalescent COVID-19. The rearrangement links TRBV27 to TRBJ1-1, with D tentatively TRBD1 (6 bases). The specimen was peripheral blood. CDR3 sequence: CASSSPGALNTEAFF. As DNA, the CDR3 is TGTGCCAGCAGCAGCCCAGGGGCTCTGAACACTGAAGCTTTCTTT.